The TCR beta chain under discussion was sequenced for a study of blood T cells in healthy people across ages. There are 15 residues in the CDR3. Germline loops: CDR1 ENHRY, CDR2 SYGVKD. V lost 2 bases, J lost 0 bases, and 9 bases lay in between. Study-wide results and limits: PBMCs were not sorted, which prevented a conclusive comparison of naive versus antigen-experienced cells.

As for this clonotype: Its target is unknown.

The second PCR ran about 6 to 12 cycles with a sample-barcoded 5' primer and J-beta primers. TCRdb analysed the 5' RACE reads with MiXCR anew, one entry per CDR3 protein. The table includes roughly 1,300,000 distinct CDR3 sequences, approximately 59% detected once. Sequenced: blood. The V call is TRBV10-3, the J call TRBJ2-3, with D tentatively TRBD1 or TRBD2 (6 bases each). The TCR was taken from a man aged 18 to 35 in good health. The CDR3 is CAISEGGQSTDTQYF. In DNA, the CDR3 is TGTGCCATCAGTGAGGGGGGGCAGAGCACAGATACGCAGTATTTT.